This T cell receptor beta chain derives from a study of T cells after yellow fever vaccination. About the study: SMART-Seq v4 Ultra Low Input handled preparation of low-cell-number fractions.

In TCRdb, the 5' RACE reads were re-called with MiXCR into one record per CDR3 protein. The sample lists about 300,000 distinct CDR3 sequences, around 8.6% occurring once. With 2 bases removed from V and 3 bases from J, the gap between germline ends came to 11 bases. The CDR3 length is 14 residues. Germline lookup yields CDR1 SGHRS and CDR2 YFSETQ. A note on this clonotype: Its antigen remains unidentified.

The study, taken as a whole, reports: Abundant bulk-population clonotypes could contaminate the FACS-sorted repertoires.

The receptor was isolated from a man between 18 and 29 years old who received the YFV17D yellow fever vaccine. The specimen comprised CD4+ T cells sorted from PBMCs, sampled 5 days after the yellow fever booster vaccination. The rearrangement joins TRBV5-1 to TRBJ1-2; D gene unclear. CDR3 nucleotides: TGCGCCAGCAGCTTTTCCCCGGGTGACTATGGCTACACCTTC. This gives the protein CASSFSPGDYGYTF.